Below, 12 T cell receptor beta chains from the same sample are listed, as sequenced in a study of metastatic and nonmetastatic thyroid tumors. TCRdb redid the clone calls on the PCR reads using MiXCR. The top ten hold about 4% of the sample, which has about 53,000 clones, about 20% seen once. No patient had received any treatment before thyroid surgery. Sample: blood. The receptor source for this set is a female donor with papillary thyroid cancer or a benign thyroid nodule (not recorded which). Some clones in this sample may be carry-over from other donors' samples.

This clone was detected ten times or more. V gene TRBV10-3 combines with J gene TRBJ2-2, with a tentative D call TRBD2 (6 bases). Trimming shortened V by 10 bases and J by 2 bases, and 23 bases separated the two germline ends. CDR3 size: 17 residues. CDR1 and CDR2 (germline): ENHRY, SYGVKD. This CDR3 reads CATALERREINTGELFF. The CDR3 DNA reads TGTGCCACAGCCCTCGAAAGACGGGAGATTAACACCGGGGAGCTGTTTTTT.

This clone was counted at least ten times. The CDR3 nucleotides are TGTGCCAGCAGCTTAGCGAGCGGGAGGGCTACCGAGCAGTACTTC. This gives the protein CASSLASGRATEQYF. This rearrangement joins TRBV7-9 to TRBJ2-7; 10 nucleotides line up with TRBD2. The germline V gene has CDR1 SEHNR and CDR2 FQNEAQ (reference sequence). The junction had 5 bases not matched to a gene; V was cut back by 0 bases and J by 6 bases. The CDR3 sequence is 15 residues long.

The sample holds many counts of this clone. The CDR3 here is CASSRPRDTEQYF. The CDR3 nucleotides are TGCGCCAGCAGCCGCCCCCGTGACACCGAGCAGTACTTC. The gene calls are TRBV4-1 and TRBJ2-7; D is unresolved. Between the trimmed V and J ends, which lost 4 bases and 6 bases, there was a span of 13 bases. The CDR3 covers 13 residues. Looked up from germline, CDR1 is MGHRA and CDR2 is YSYEKL.

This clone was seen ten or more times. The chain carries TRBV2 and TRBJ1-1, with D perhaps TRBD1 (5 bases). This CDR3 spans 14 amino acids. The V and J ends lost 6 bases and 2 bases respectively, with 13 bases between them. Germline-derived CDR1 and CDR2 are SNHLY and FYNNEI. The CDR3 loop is CASRTQVLNTEAFF. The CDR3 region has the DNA TGTGCCAGCAGAACACAGGTCCTCAACACTGAAGCTTTCTTT.

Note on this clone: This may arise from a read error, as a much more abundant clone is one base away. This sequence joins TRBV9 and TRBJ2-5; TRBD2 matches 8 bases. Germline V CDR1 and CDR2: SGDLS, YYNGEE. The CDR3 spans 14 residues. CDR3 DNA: TGTGCCAGCAGCGGGGTAGCGGGAAGAGAGACCCACTACTTC. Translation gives CASSGVAGRETHYF.

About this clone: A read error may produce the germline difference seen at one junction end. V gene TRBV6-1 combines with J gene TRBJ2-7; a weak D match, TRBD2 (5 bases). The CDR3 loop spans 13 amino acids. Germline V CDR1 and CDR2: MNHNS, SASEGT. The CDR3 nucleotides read TGTGCCAGCCAAAAGGAGGTCTTAGACGAGCACTACTTC. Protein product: CASQKEVLDEHYF.

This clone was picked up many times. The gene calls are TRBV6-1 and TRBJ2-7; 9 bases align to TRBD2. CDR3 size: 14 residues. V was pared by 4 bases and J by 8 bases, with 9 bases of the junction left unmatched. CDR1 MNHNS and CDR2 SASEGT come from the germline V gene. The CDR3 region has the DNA TGTGCCAGCAGTGGACTAGCGGAACCTCGGAAGCAGTACTTC. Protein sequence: CASSGLAEPRKQYF.

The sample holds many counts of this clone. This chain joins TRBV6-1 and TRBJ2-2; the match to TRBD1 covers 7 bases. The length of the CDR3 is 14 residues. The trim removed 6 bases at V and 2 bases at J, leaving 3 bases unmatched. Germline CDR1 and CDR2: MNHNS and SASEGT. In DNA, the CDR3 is TGTGCCAGCAGACGGGACAGTAACACCGGGGAGCTGTTTTTT. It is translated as CASRRDSNTGELFF.

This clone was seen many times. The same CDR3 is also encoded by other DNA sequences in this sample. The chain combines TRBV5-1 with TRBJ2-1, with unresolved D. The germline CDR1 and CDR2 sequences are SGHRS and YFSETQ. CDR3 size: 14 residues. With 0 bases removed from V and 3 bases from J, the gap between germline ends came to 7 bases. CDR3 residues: CASSLAVSYNEQFF. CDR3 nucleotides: TGCGCCAGCAGCTTGGCTGTCAGCTACAATGAGCAGTTCTTC.

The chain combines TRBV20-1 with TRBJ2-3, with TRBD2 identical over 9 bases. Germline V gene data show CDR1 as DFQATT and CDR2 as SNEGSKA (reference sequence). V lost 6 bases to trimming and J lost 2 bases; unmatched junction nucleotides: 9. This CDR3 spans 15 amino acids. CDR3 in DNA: TGCAGTGCCCCCCGCGCGGGAGGGCTCACAGATACGCAGTATTTT. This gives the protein CSAPRAGGLTDTQYF.

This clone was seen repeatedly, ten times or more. The CDR3, as DNA: TGTGCCAGCAGTGGCTCACGGGGTAGCTCCTACAATGAGCAGTTCTTC. Translation: CASSGSRGSSYNEQFF. The chain carries TRBV6-1 and TRBJ2-1; weak D call: TRBD2 (5 bases). Germline assignment: CDR1 MNHNS and CDR2 SASEGT. CDR3 size: 16 residues. The V gene lost 4 bases and the J gene lost 0 bases, with 13 bases spanning the gap.

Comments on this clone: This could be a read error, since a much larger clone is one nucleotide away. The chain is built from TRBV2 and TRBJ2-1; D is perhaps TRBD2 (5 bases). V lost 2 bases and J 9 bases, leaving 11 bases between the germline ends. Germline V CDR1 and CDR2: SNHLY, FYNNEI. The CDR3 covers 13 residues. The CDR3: CASSEPGFSEQFF. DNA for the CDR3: TGTGCCAGCAGTGAACCGGGGTTCAGTGAGCAGTTCTTC.